The next 16 T cell receptor beta chains were all read from a single sample in a study of OX40 agonist ivuxolimab in advanced cancers. Profiling relied on immunoSEQ multiplex PCR, and the TCRdb table lists in-frame clones only, not all of them. Of under 35,000 clones listed, 82% are singletons. Sequencing used CD4+ or CD8+ T cells sorted from blood, obtained in a trial of the OX40 agonist ivuxolimab. These receptors originate from an adult with an advanced solid tumor such as melanoma, head and neck, liver or kidney cancer.

This clone was seen only a few times. This CDR3 is CASSQGESSYEQYF. The CDR3 region has the DNA TGCGCCAGCAGCCAAGGGGAGAGCTCCTACGAGCAGTACTTC. The chain couples TRBV4-1 to TRBJ2-7; possibly TRBD2 for D (5 bases). The CDR3 is 14 residues long. Germline lookup yields CDR1 MGHRA and CDR2 YSYEKL. The V gene lost 1 base and the J gene lost 0 bases, with 7 bases spanning the gap.

The chain employs TRBV6-5 and TRBJ2-7; 10 bases fit TRBD2. The V gene's germline CDR1 is MNHEY and CDR2 SVGAGI. Trimming removed 5 bases from V and 7 bases from J; junction bases left unmatched: 8. This CDR3 is 14 amino acids long. The chain's CDR3 is CASSLGTSVSEQYF. The CDR3 DNA reads TGTGCCAGCAGTCTCGGGACTAGCGTTTCAGAGCAGTACTTC.

V and J are TRBV30 and TRBJ2-7; D is unclear. V dropped 0 bases and J dropped 7 bases, with 13 bases sitting between them. The CDR3 extends over 13 amino acids. Per germline, CDR1 GTSNPN and CDR2 SVGIG (reference sequence). The CDR3 DNA sequence: TGTGCCTGGAGTGTTGGCCGATTGGGAGAGCAGTACTTC. This encodes CAWSVGRLGEQYF.

Concerning this clone: The sample contains more than one DNA sequence encoding this CDR3. The rearrangement joins TRBV11-2 to TRBJ2-1; no reliable D call. There are 10 residues in the CDR3. V was cut by 8 bases and J by 1 base, with 0 bases left in between. The germline gives CDR1 SGHAT, CDR2 FQNNGV. The CDR3 DNA sequence: TGTGCCAGCTCCTACAATGAGCAGTTCTTC. Its translation: CASSYNEQFF.

CDR3 in DNA: TGTGCCAGCAATGTCTGGGAGGGCGATAGCACAGATACGCAGTATTTT. It encodes CASNVWEGDSTDTQYF. V usage is TRBV28 and J usage is TRBJ2-3; 7 bases align to TRBD2. The V and J ends lost 7 bases and 0 bases, in that order; junction bases with no gene match: 10. CDR1 is MDHEN, CDR2 SYDVKM, per germline. The CDR3 spans 16 residues. Using reference TRBV28 and TRBJ2-3 for the parts outside the CDR3, the full variable domain is DVKVTQSSRYLVKRTGEKVFLECVQDMDHENMFWYRQDPGLGLRLIYFSYDVKMKEKGDIPEGYSVSREKKERFSLILESASTNQTSMYLCASNVWEGDSTDTQYFGPGTRLTVL.

The rearrangement joins TRBV28 to TRBJ1-6; no reliable D call. V was shortened by 3 bases and J by 9 bases, with 6 bases between the two germline ends. The CDR3 runs to 12 residues. Germline V CDR1 and CDR2: MDHEN, SYDVKM. The CDR3 DNA sequence: TGTGCCAGCAGTTTGTTTCTTTCACCCCTCCACTTT. This codes for CASSLFLSPLHF.

V usage is TRBV18 and J usage is TRBJ2-3, with 9 bases lining up with TRBD2. In germline, CDR1 is KGHSH, CDR2 LQKENI. The CDR3 covers 16 residues. With V trimmed by 3 bases and J by 3 bases, 7 bases remained unmatched. CDR3: CASSPTWAGGTDTQYF. Here the CDR3 DNA reads TGTGCCAGCTCACCGACTTGGGCGGGAGGGACAGATACGCAGTATTTT.

This clone was detected a few times. The gene calls are TRBV2 and TRBJ2-3, with 9 positions matching TRBD2. The CDR3 sequence is 15 residues long. Germline V lookup: CDR1 SNHLY, CDR2 FYNNEI. V lost 6 bases and J lost 1; bases outside the gene matches: 5. The CDR3 region has the DNA TGTGCCAGCAGGTCGACTAGCGGTCGCACAGATACGCAGTATTTT. Its translation: CASRSTSGRTDTQYF.

V is TRBV7-2 and J is TRBJ2-3; 15 nucleotides agree with TRBD2. Unmatched junction bases numbered 3, after V lost 1 base and J lost 7 bases. Germline values: CDR1 SGHTA, CDR2 FQGNSA. The CDR3 runs 16 residues. Here the CDR3 reads CASSLGTSGRGYTQYF. The CDR3 coding sequence is TGTGCCAGCAGCTTAGGGACTAGCGGGAGGGGATATACGCAGTATTTT.

The rearrangement links TRBV10-2 to TRBJ2-7; D is uncertain. V dropped 2 bases and J dropped 6 bases, with 11 bases sitting between them. CDR1 and CDR2 (germline): WSHSY, SAAADI. CDR3 size: 13 residues. In DNA, the CDR3 is TGCGCCAGCAGTGAGGCCGTCGCGTCCGAGCAGTACTTC. It codes for CASSEAVASEQYF.

The genes are TRBV5-1 and TRBJ2-5; D might be TRBD2 (6 bases). Trimming pared 0 bases from V and 2 bases from J, leaving 8 bases between. CDR3 length equals 14 residues. Germline CDR1 SGHRS, CDR2 YFSETQ. The CDR3 nucleotides read TGCGCCAGCAGCTTGGTGCGGGATCAAGAGACCCAGTACTTC. Protein sequence: CASSLVRDQETQYF.

The rearrangement uses TRBV2 and TRBJ2-7; D not resolved. This CDR3 spans 12 amino acids. Trimming left V 7 bases short and J 3 bases short, with 10 bases between. Germline CDR1 is SNHLY and CDR2 is FYNNEI. In DNA, the CDR3 is TGTGCCAGCAAACAACTTCTCTACGAGCAGTACTTC. Translating gives CASKQLLYEQYF.

Only a few counts were recorded for this clone. CDR3 sequence (DNA): TGTGCCAGCAGTCCCACGACAGGGGTGATTGGCTACACCTTC. Encoded protein: CASSPTTGVIGYTF. The J gene is TRBJ1-2, the V gene TRBV28; TRBD1 aligns across 8 bases. CDR1 is MDHEN, CDR2 SYDVKM, per germline. Unmatched junction bases numbered 9, after V lost 5 bases and J lost 7 bases. The CDR3 contains 14 residues.

The rearrangement uses TRBV7-8 and TRBJ2-5, with TRBD2 matching 8 bases. The V gene end was trimmed by 1 base and the J gene end by 0 bases; junction bases not matched to a gene: 4. Germline CDR1 and CDR2: SGHVS and FQNEAQ. CDR3 size: 16 residues. The CDR3 sequence: CASSLGTSPYQETQYF. The DNA for the CDR3 is TGTGCCAGCAGCTTAGGGACTAGCCCGTACCAAGAGACCCAGTACTTC. The whole variable domain, remainder taken from reference TRBV7-8 and TRBJ2-5, is GAGVSQSPRYKVAKRGQDVALRCDPISGHVSLFWYQQALGQGPEFLTYFQNEAQLDKSGLPSDRFFAERPEGSVSTLKIQRTQQEDSAVYLCASSLGTSPYQETQYFGPGTRLLVL.

This chain uses TRBV11-2 with TRBJ2-1; 7 positions agree with TRBD1. The CDR3 contains 17 residues. Germline values: CDR1 SGHAT, CDR2 FQNNGV. The junction had 6 bases not matched to a gene; V was cut back by 1 base and J by 0 bases. The CDR3 bases are TGTGCCAGCAGCTTAGGGATCAGGGGGTACTCCTACAATGAGCAGTTCTTC. Translating gives CASSLGIRGYSYNEQFF.

Concerning this clone: An end of the junction differs from the germline gene, which may be a read error. The chain recombines TRBV5-6 with TRBJ1-2; D remains unclear. Germline V lookup: CDR1 SGHDT, CDR2 YYEEEE. There are 14 residues in the CDR3. The CDR3 nucleotides read TGTGCCAGCACCTTGCGGCAGGCACACTATGGCTACACCTTC. This codes for CASTLRQAHYGYTF.